The rows below give T cell receptor beta chains drawn from one sample of a study of beta chain features in type 1 diabetes. Profiling relied on immunoSEQ multiplex PCR, and the TCRdb table lists in-frame clones only, not all of them. The profile shows over 200,000 clones, approximately 10% of them singletons. Input material: naive CD4+ T cells from blood. The receptor source for this set is a man aged 25 to 40 with type 1 diabetes. Both conserved end residues are part of each CDR3. Fields, in order: V gene, D gene, J gene, clone size, CDR3 protein, CDR3 DNA. The D gene is left open where the match is weak. Where a row states a size, it is once, few, many or the class of an expanded clone; other rows omit it.

V: TRBV2
D: NA
J: TRBJ1-1
size: NA
CDR3: CASSHHTEAFF
DNA: TGTGCCAGCAGCCATCACACTGAAGCTTTCTTT

V: TRBV7-2
D: TRBD2
J: TRBJ2-3
size: NA
CDR3: CASSLLAGTSTDTQYF
DNA: TGTGCCAGCAGCCTTCTAGCGGGAACCAGCACAGATACGCAGTATTTT

V: TRBV5-1
D: TRBD1
J: TRBJ1-6
size: NA
CDR3: CASRRDSNSPLHF
DNA: TGCGCCAGCAGAAGGGACAGTAATTCACCCCTCCACTTT

V: TRBV7-2
D: TRBD1
J: TRBJ2-2
size: few
CDR3: CASSPRETGITGELFF
DNA: TGTGCCAGCAGCCCTAGGGAGACAGGGATCACCGGGGAGCTGTTTTTT

V: TRBV12-5
D: NA
J: TRBJ1-1
size: NA
CDR3: CASGLVYRSNTEAFF
DNA: TGTGCTAGTGGTTTGGTTTACAGATCGAACACTGAAGCTTTCTTT

V: TRBV10-3
D: NA
J: TRBJ2-1
size: few
CDR3: CAPSERGGQDEQFF
DNA: TGTGCTCCATCAGAGAGGGGGGGCCAGGATGAGCAGTTCTTC

V: TRBV11-1
D: NA
J: TRBJ2-5
size: many
CDR3: CASSFGQQETQYF
DNA: TGTGCCAGCAGCTTTGGACAGCAAGAGACCCAGTACTTC

V: TRBV7-9
D: TRBD1
J: TRBJ2-5
size: NA
CDR3: CASSWDRVQTQYF
DNA: TGTGCCAGCAGCTGGGACAGGGTGCAGACCCAGTACTTC

V: TRBV9
D: TRBD2
J: TRBJ2-5
size: NA
CDR3: CASSVGTSGGQETQYF
DNA: TGTGCCAGCAGCGTAGGGACTAGCGGGGGCCAAGAGACCCAGTACTTC

V: TRBV18
D: NA
J: TRBJ2-6
size: few
CDR3: CASSPNRAGANVLTF
DNA: TGTGCCAGCTCACCCAACAGGGCCGGGGCCAACGTCCTGACTTTC

V: TRBV6-5
D: NA
J: TRBJ2-7
size: few
CDR3: CASSSPARGSYEQYF
DNA: TGTGCCAGCAGTTCCCCAGCCCGGGGGTCCTACGAGCAGTACTTC

V: TRBV5-6
D: NA
J: TRBJ2-1
size: few
CDR3: CASSWGDSYNEQFF
DNA: TGTGCCAGCAGCTGGGGGGACTCCTACAATGAGCAGTTCTTC

V: TRBV5-6
D: NA
J: TRBJ1-5
size: NA
CDR3: CASSLRGGNQPQHF
DNA: TGTGCCAGCAGCTTGCGGGGGGGCAATCAGCCCCAGCATTTT

V: TRBV4-3
D: NA
J: TRBJ2-3
size: NA
CDR3: CASSRDPRGTDTQYF
DNA: TGCGCCAGCAGCCGCGATCCGAGGGGCACAGATACGCAGTATTTT

V: TRBV7-2
D: NA
J: TRBJ2-5
size: few
CDR3: CASSFRETQYF
DNA: TGTGCCAGCAGCTTCCGGGAGACCCAGTACTTC

V: TRBV6-6
D: TRBD1
J: TRBJ2-5
size: few
CDR3: CASSYSRQGETQYF
DNA: TGTGCCAGCAGTTACTCGCGACAGGGGGAGACCCAGTACTTC

V: TRBV4-2
D: TRBD2
J: TRBJ2-1
size: NA
CDR3: CASSLPERGQFF
DNA: TGTGCCAGCAGCCTCCCCGAGCGGGGGCAGTTCTTC

V: TRBV14
D: NA
J: TRBJ2-7
size: NA
CDR3: CASSPSQGILSYEQYF
DNA: TGTGCCAGCAGCCCCTCCCAGGGGATCCTTTCCTACGAGCAGTACTTC

V: TRBV5-6
D: NA
J: TRBJ2-7
size: NA
CDR3: CASSLVSDEQYF
DNA: TGTGCCAGCAGCTTGGTAAGCGACGAGCAGTACTTC

V: TRBV28
D: NA
J: TRBJ2-3
size: NA
CDR3: CASRTVTDTQYF
DNA: TGTGCCAGCAGAACAGTTACGGATACGCAGTATTTT

V: TRBV7-2
D: NA
J: TRBJ1-1
size: NA
CDR3: CASSLRGRNTEAFF
DNA: TGTGCCAGCAGCCTCCGCGGAAGGAACACTGAAGCTTTCTTT

V: TRBV15
D: TRBD2
J: TRBJ2-3
size: few
CDR3: CATSRALAGGADTQYF
DNA: TGTGCCACCAGCAGAGCGCTGGCGGGAGGGGCAGATACGCAGTATTTT

V: TRBV5-1
D: TRBD1
J: TRBJ2-2
size: NA
CDR3: CASRPGTGGNAGELFF
DNA: TGCGCCAGCAGGCCCGGGACAGGGGGCAACGCCGGGGAGCTGTTTTTT

V: TRBV5-1
D: TRBD2
J: TRBJ2-1
size: NA
CDR3: CASSLAAGVFNEQFF
DNA: TGCGCCAGCAGCTTGGCAGCGGGGGTGTTCAATGAGCAGTTCTTC

V: TRBV6-5
D: TRBD1
J: TRBJ1-6
size: NA
CDR3: CASSTRDRMDSPLHF
DNA: TGTGCCAGCAGTACCCGGGACAGGATGGATTCACCCCTCCACTTT

V: TRBV7-8
D: NA
J: TRBJ2-7
size: few
CDR3: CASSLVQGGQYF
DNA: TGTGCCAGCAGCTTAGTTCAGGGAGGGCAGTACTTC

V: TRBV6-6
D: TRBD1
J: TRBJ2-7
size: few
CDR3: CASSYPGQGRTYEQYF
DNA: TGTGCCAGCAGTTACCCTGGACAGGGAAGAACCTACGAGCAGTACTTC

V: TRBV5-4
D: NA
J: TRBJ2-5
size: few
CDR3: CASSLSGVTVTQYF
DNA: TGTGCCAGCAGCTTATCGGGTGTTACGGTGACCCAGTACTTC

V: TRBV2
D: NA
J: TRBJ1-1
size: few
CDR3: CASSVRGSNTEAFF
DNA: TGTGCCAGCAGTGTGAGGGGGTCGAACACTGAAGCTTTCTTT

V: TRBV28
D: NA
J: TRBJ2-5
size: few
CDR3: CASSLRSGQETQYF
DNA: TGTGCCAGCAGCCTCCGGTCCGGCCAAGAGACCCAGTACTTC

V: TRBV7-9
D: NA
J: TRBJ1-5
size: few
CDR3: CASSLEGGVNQPQHF
DNA: TGTGCCAGCAGCTTAGAGGGAGGAGTGAATCAGCCCCAGCATTTT

V: TRBV5-1
D: TRBD1
J: TRBJ2-4
size: NA
CDR3: CASSLAIGTGNSIQYF
DNA: TGCGCCAGCAGCTTGGCCATAGGGACAGGGAATAGCATTCAGTACTTC

V: TRBV5-4
D: NA
J: TRBJ1-6
size: few
CDR3: CASGIGGANSPLHF
DNA: TGTGCCAGCGGGATAGGAGGTGCGAATTCACCCCTCCACTTT

V: TRBV4-3
D: NA
J: TRBJ2-7
size: NA
CDR3: CASSQDTRHSYEQYF
DNA: TGCGCCAGCAGCCAAGATACCAGGCACTCCTACGAGCAGTACTTC

V: TRBV7-3
D: NA
J: TRBJ2-5
size: few
CDR3: CASSLNREETQYF
DNA: TGTGCCAGCAGCTTAAACAGGGAAGAGACCCAGTACTTC

V: TRBV5-4
D: NA
J: TRBJ2-1
size: few
CDR3: CASSGGGRQFF
DNA: TGTGCCAGCAGCGGGGGGGGGCGGCAGTTCTTC

V: TRBV5-4
D: NA
J: TRBJ2-4
size: few
CDR3: CASSFYGAKNIQYF
DNA: TGTGCCAGCAGCTTTTACGGGGCCAAAAACATTCAGTACTTC

V: TRBV19
D: NA
J: TRBJ2-3
size: NA
CDR3: CASKVQSSTDTQYF
DNA: TGTGCCAGTAAAGTACAGTCAAGTACAGATACGCAGTATTTT

V: TRBV5-4
D: TRBD2
J: TRBJ2-1
size: NA
CDR3: CASSSGGRGNPYNEQFF
DNA: TGTGCCAGCAGCTCCGGCGGGCGGGGGAACCCCTACAATGAGCAGTTCTTC

V: TRBV7-8
D: NA
J: TRBJ1-4
size: few
CDR3: CASSLMGSLNEKLFF
DNA: TGTGCCAGCAGCTTGATGGGCAGCCTCAATGAAAAACTGTTTTTT

V: TRBV11-2
D: NA
J: TRBJ2-7
size: NA
CDR3: CASSSAVEQYF
DNA: TGTGCCAGCAGCTCTGCGGTCGAGCAGTACTTC

V: TRBV5-4
D: TRBD1
J: TRBJ2-7
size: few
CDR3: CASSSAESGGPLAAQYF
DNA: TGTGCCAGCAGCAGTGCGGAGTCAGGGGGCCCCCTCGCAGCGCAGTACTTC

V: TRBV2
D: NA
J: TRBJ2-7
size: NA
CDR3: CASSEGTAPYEQYF
DNA: TGTGCCAGCAGTGAAGGGACAGCACCCTACGAGCAGTACTTC

V: TRBV5-1
D: TRBD1
J: TRBJ1-2
size: NA
CDR3: CASRTGESWGYTF
DNA: TGCGCCAGTAGGACAGGGGAGAGTTGGGGCTACACCTTC

V: TRBV20-1
D: NA
J: TRBJ1-2
size: NA
CDR3: CSASEGSGYTF
DNA: TGCAGTGCTAGCGAGGGATCTGGCTACACCTTC

V: TRBV5-4
D: NA
J: TRBJ2-4
size: few
CDR3: CASSSRQSINIQYF
DNA: TGTGCCAGCAGCAGTCGTCAGTCCATAAACATTCAGTACTTC

V: TRBV10-3
D: NA
J: TRBJ2-3
size: NA
CDR3: CAIGTPTNTQYF
DNA: TGTGCCATCGGGACTCCAACGAATACGCAGTATTTT

V: TRBV18
D: NA
J: TRBJ2-1
size: NA
CDR3: CASSPANQGRNEQFF
DNA: TGTGCCAGCTCGCCCGCGAATCAGGGGCGGAATGAGCAGTTCTTC